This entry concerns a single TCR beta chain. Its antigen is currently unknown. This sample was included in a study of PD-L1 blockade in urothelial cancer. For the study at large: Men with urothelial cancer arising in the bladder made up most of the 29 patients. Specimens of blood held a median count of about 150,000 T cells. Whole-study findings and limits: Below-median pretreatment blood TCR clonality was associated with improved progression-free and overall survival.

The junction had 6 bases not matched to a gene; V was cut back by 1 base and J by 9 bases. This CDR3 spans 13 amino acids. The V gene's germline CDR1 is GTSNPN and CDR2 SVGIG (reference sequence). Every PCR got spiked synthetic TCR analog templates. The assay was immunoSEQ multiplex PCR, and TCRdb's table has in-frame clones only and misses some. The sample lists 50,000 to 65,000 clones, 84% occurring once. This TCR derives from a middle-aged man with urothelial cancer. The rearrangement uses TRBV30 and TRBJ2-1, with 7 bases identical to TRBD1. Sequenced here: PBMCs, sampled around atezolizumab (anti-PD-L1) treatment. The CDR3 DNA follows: TGTGCCTGGAGTGACGGAACAGGGGCTGAGCAGTTCTTC. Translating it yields CAWSDGTGAEQFF.